This T cell receptor (beta chain) was sequenced for a study of T cell repertoires in cytomegalovirus infection. The sample holds a few counts of this clonotype. Its antigen is unidentified. CDR3 length: 14 residues. CDR1 and CDR2 from the germline V gene are MNHEY and SMNVEV (reference sequence). Trimming shortened V by 2 bases and J by 3 bases, and 10 bases separated the two germline ends. TCRdb used MiXCR to reprocess the reads, holding one entry per CDR3 protein. The data show about 920,000 distinct CDR3 sequences, with less than 35% seen just once and about 14% held by the top ten. The clonotype originates from a human donor in good health (CMV status not recorded). Some clones in this sample may be carry-over from other donors' samples. Material: cultured CD8+ T cells from PBMCs, obtained from culture after CMV antigen stimulation. The J gene is TRBJ1-2, the V gene TRBV27; D perhaps matches TRBD1 (5 bases). The chain's CDR3 is CASSLRGPYYGYTF. The CDR3 bases are TGTGCCAGCAGTTTAAGGGGCCCTTACTATGGCTACACCTTC.